This is a list of T cell receptor beta chains from one sample in a study of Ad26.COV2.S vaccination and SARS-CoV-2 variants. The data were produced by immunoSEQ multiplex PCR, yet TCRdb's version contains in-frame clones alone and is incomplete. Among about 440,000 clones listed, around 88% were seen once. The sequenced sample was peripheral blood, obtained in a trial of Ad26.COV2.S vaccine versus placebo. These receptors were collected from a person between 18 and 65 years old who received the Ad26.COV2.S COVID-19 vaccine or a placebo. Each CDR3 is given with its conserved first and last residue. Fields, in order: J gene, V gene, CDR3 protein.

TRBJ2-7 TRBV29-1 CSAMKGGGYDAYEQYF
TRBJ2-1 TRBV6-1 CASSDHPSPSGSLSIYEQFF
TRBJ2-3 TRBV14 CASSPLTSGSTDTQYF
TRBJ1-2 TRBV7-9 CASALQGSPNYGYTF
TRBJ2-1 TRBV28 CASSPTSGARDEQFF
TRBJ2-1 TRBV5-4 CASSYTSDEQFF
TRBJ2-1 TRBV7-2 CASSLGVAGEQFF
TRBJ1-5 TRBV14 CASSQALNQPQHF
TRBJ2-2 TRBV11-2 CASSPDRRLFF
TRBJ2-2 TRBV2 CASSEARATGELFF
TRBJ2-7 TRBV5-4 CASTRSDRLSYEQYF
TRBJ2-6 TRBV7-2 CASSPGTGRANVLTF
TRBJ2-3 TRBV5-6 CASSLVRLADTDTQYF
TRBJ2-1 TRBV14 CASSQVRGLANYEQFF
TRBJ2-7 TRBV5-1 CASSLAAGGGLYEQYF
TRBJ2-6 TRBV5-8 CASSPTTWANVLTF